This TCR beta chain comes out of a study of T cells in Graves' hyperthyroidism and ophthalmopathy. Study results and limitations: Through a model of 13 V-J features, ophthalmopathy was separated from stable hyperthyroidism.

Amplified TCR beta CDR3 regions came from RNA transcripts. Primed by the HTBI set, a first-round RT-PCR was run on the TCR CDR3. Using its own MiXCR run on the multiplex PCR reads, TCRdb lists one record per CDR3 protein. This table has 130,000 to 150,000 distinct CDR3 sequences, approximately 20% appearing once. The V and J ends lost 6 bases and 0 bases respectively, with 15 bases between them. CDR3 length: 16 amino acids. The blood sample was taken at first hyperthyroidism diagnosis, before any ophthalmopathy symptoms. The PBMCs studied were ones that came from roughly 11 ml fresh peripheral blood. There are many counts of this clonotype. The antigen is unknown.

The TCR was taken from a woman aged 45-59 years with Graves' hyperthyroidism that later progressed to Graves' ophthalmopathy. J is TRBJ1-3 and V is TRBV12-3 or TRBV12-4; D is perhaps TRBD1 (5 bases). The specimen was blood. The CDR3 nucleotides read TGTGCCAGCAGGCTCTCTGGGGGGTTCTCTGGAAACACCATATATTTT. This encodes CASRLSGGFSGNTIYF.